This T cell receptor (beta chain) was sequenced for a study of a mutant IDH1 vaccine in newly diagnosed glioma. Study summary: Vaccination started 4-6 weeks after radiotherapy alone, or with temozolomide cycles. Treated individuals were around 62% male and approximately 38% female, averaging roughly 40 years of age.

Described time point: week 5, during vaccination. With topical imiquimod, each dose of the vaccine consisted of 300 ug of mutant IDH1 20-mer peptide. New WHO grade 3 or 4 astrocytomas that were IDH1-mutant and ATRX-lost occurred in the donors. Overall study results and limits: Seemingly, top peripheral T cell clonotype changes bore no relation to pseudoprogression.

This CDR3 is 11 amino acids long. Trimming stripped 3 bases from V and 1 base from J, with 1 base between. Germline V gene data show CDR1 as SGHTA and CDR2 as FQGNSA. Comment on this clone: Its antigen is not identified.

Some clones are missing from TCRdb's copy, which holds only in-frame ones; the method was immunoSEQ multiplex PCR. The sample lists approximately 51,000 clones, 78% seen once, with approximately 2% in the top ten. Sample: PBMCs, taken from a glioma patient whose treatment included an IDH1 peptide vaccine. The receptor was derived from a woman in her thirties or forties with glioma. The chain has TRBV7-2 and TRBJ2-7; D gene ambiguous. Here the CDR3 reads CASSFSYEQYF. The CDR3 DNA reads as TGTGCCAGCAGCTTTTCCTACGAGCAGTACTTC.